This T cell receptor (beta chain) was recorded in a study of blood T cell repertoires in COVID-19. The overall study: Sites across the United States, Italy and Spain contributed samples from acute and convalescent COVID-19. In each case, the material was cDNA or gDNA derived from T cells, B-cell-depleted T cells, or PBMCs.

As originally analysed: Scientists estimated how many nucleated cells there were by amplifying reference gene primers. The repertoire was sequenced with immunoSEQ multiplex PCR; TCRdb's copy has only in-frame clones and lacks some. That table is the source of V, J and clone size, and D and trimming were worked out from the DNA. The sample consists of about 130,000 clones, less than 90% of them appearing once. V was cut by 4 bases and J by 4 bases, with 13 bases left in between. Germline lookup yields CDR1 LNHDA and CDR2 SQIVND (reference sequence). The CDR3 runs to 14 residues. The sequence was obtained from a woman under 40 who had recovered from COVID-19. The chain uses TRBV19 and TRBJ1-1; D remains ambiguous. The sample comprised peripheral blood. The CDR3 region has the DNA TGTGCCAGTAGTAAGGATGGACTGATCACTGAAGCTTTCTTT. It translates to CASSKDGLITEAFF.